Listed here are 21 T cell receptor beta chains from one sample, sequenced in a study of T cells after yellow fever vaccination. TCRdb reanalysed the 5' RACE reads using MiXCR and keeps one entry per CDR3 protein. The table has 360,000 or so distinct CDR3 sequences, around a tenth seen once. Here the sequenced sample was PBMCs, taken on the day of the first yellow fever vaccination. The receptor source for this set is a man in his late teens or twenties who received the YFV17D yellow fever vaccine.

This clonotype has a handful of counts. The J gene is TRBJ2-7, the V gene TRBV6-2 or TRBV6-3, with TRBD1 identical over 9 bases. The CDR3 spans 14 residues. Germline V gene lookup returns CDR1 MNHEY and CDR2 SVGEGT. V shed 5 bases and J 3 bases; nucleotides not matched to a gene: 5. This CDR3 reads CASSKGQGGYEQYF. CDR3 coding DNA: TGTGCCAGCAGTAAGGGACAGGGTGGCTACGAGCAGTACTTC.

The rearrangement joins TRBV24-1 to TRBJ1-5, with TRBD1 as a possible D gene (6 bases). Germline CDR1 and CDR2: KGHDR and SFDVKD. This CDR3 is 13 amino acids long. V was pared by 3 bases and J by 7 bases, with 9 bases between. CDR3 protein: CATSDRRGQPQHF. The CDR3 coding sequence is TGTGCCACCAGTGATCGCAGGGGCCAGCCCCAGCATTTT.

CDR3 sequence reads: CASSSAGGGYQPQHF. CDR3 DNA: TGTGCCAGCAGTTCGGCCGGGGGAGGCTATCAGCCCCAGCATTTT. The V and J genes are TRBV28 and TRBJ1-5; possible D gene TRBD1, 5 bases. This CDR3 region has 15 residues. The ends were cut back, 4 bases at V and 5 bases at J, with 15 bases in the middle. The germline gives CDR1 MDHEN, CDR2 SYDVKM.

This clonotype was recorded at least ten times. This chain connects TRBV7-2 to TRBJ2-7, with D uncertain. CDR3 length: 15 amino acids. The germline V gene has CDR1 SGHTA and CDR2 FQGNSA. V was trimmed by 1 base and J by 8 bases, leaving 18 bases between them. CDR3 amino acids: CASSLEVTVLIQQYF. The CDR3 bases are TGTGCCAGCAGCTTAGAAGTTACAGTGCTGATACAGCAGTACTTC.

The chain joins TRBV3-1 to TRBJ1-5; D not certain. There are 13 residues in the CDR3. V was trimmed by 3 bases and J by 6 bases, leaving 9 bases between them. Germline-derived CDR1 and CDR2 are LGHDT and YNNKEL (reference sequence). CDR3 in DNA: TGTGCCAGCAGCCAGACGGAGAGTCAGCCCCAGCATTTT. Translation gives CASSQTESQPQHF.

This clonotype showed up just a few times. The rearrangement uses TRBV3-1 and TRBJ2-1; D gene uncertain. V was clipped by 1 base and J by 7 bases, with 8 bases between them. The CDR3 is made up of 13 amino acids. CDR1 is LGHDT, CDR2 YNNKEL, per germline (reference sequence). CDR3 protein: CASSQVTTNEQFF. CDR3 nucleotides: TGTGCCAGCAGCCAAGTGACGACTAATGAGCAGTTCTTC.

This clonotype has a handful of counts. The chain links TRBV24-1 to TRBJ2-5, with a possible D match to TRBD1 (5 bases). In germline, CDR1 is KGHDR, CDR2 SFDVKD. The CDR3 covers 12 residues. Trimming stripped 10 bases from V and 3 bases from J, with 11 bases between. CDR3 nucleotide sequence: TGTGCCACACAAGGGGCAGAAGAGACCCAGTACTTC. Amino acid sequence: CATQGAEETQYF.

The rearrangement uses TRBV7-9 and TRBJ2-7; TRBD2 agrees at 9 bases. The CDR3 covers 15 residues. CDR1 is SEHNR and CDR2 is FQNEAQ in the germline V gene (reference sequence). Trimming at V came to 4 bases and at J to 5 bases, leaving 9 bases not matched to a gene. The CDR3 DNA sequence: TGTGCCAGCAGCTCCCGAGATAGCGGGGGTCACGAGCAGTACTTC. It yields the protein CASSSRDSGGHEQYF.

The chain combines TRBV4-3 with TRBJ2-1; 7 nucleotides match TRBD2. CDR3 size: 16 residues. The germline V gene encodes CDR1 LGHNA and CDR2 YSLEER. The ends lost 0 bases at V and 6 bases at J; junction bases unmatched: 8. As DNA, the CDR3 is TGCGCCAGCAGCCAAGATTGGCGTGCGGGGGTCAATGAGCAGTTCTTC. Translation gives CASSQDWRAGVNEQFF.

This chain's CDR3 is CSGGESSYEQYF. The CDR3 bases are TGCAGCGGGGGGGAAAGCTCCTACGAGCAGTACTTC. This chain connects TRBV29-1 to TRBJ2-7; TRBD2 might be the D (6 bases). CDR3 length: 12 residues. Germline V lookup: CDR1 SQVTM, CDR2 ANQGSEA. V dropped 7 bases and J dropped 0 bases, with 10 bases sitting between them.

This clonotype occurred a few times. The chain is built from TRBV24-1 and TRBJ1-5, with unresolved D. Germline V gene sequence: CDR1 KGHDR, CDR2 SFDVKD. The CDR3 runs to 14 residues. The germline V and J ends were trimmed by 3 bases and 3 bases, with 8 bases remaining between them. The CDR3 loop is CATSDGLTNQPQHF. CDR3 in DNA: TGTGCCACCAGTGATGGGCTGACCAATCAGCCCCAGCATTTT.

This clonotype was seen more than once but under ten times. The J gene is TRBJ2-5, the V gene TRBV5-1; a possible D gene is TRBD2 (5 bases). CDR1 and CDR2 (germline): SGHRS, YFSETQ. The V gene lost 7 bases and the J gene lost 3 bases, with 16 bases spanning the gap. The CDR3 sequence is 14 residues long. CDR3 region: CASAGMAGKETQYF. DNA for the CDR3: TGCGCCAGCGCGGGTATGGCCGGGAAAGAGACCCAGTACTTC.

The rearrangement links TRBV3-1 to TRBJ1-4; TRBD1 is a possible D gene (6 bases). There are 14 residues in the CDR3. The V end was cut by 3 bases, the J end by 4 bases, with 9 bases between. Germline V gene sequence: CDR1 LGHDT, CDR2 YNNKEL (reference sequence). The chain's CDR3 is CASSHRTVNEKLFF. CDR3 DNA sequence: TGTGCCAGCAGCCATCGGACAGTTAATGAAAAACTGTTTTTT.

This clonotype was counted between two and nine times. This chain connects TRBV12-3 or TRBV12-4 to TRBJ2-1, with D possibly being TRBD1 (5 bases). V was clipped by 7 bases and J by 7 bases, with 14 bases between them. The CDR3 has 13 residues. CDR3 residues: CASTEQETNEQFF. CDR3 in DNA: TGTGCCAGCACTGAACAGGAGACGAATGAGCAGTTCTTC.

As regards this clonotype: Germline is not matched at one junction end, which may reflect a read error. V gene TRBV4-3 combines with J gene TRBJ1-1, with a weak D call TRBD1 (6 bases). The CDR3 is 14 residues long. The germline CDR1 and CDR2 sequences are LGHNA and YSLEER. The CDR3 region has the DNA TGCGCCAGCAGCGAAGAAAGGGACACAGATGAAGCTTTCTTT. This gives the protein CASSEERDTDEAFF.

This clonotype was observed many times. CDR3 residues: CSARDKGYFTGELFF. DNA of the CDR3: TGCAGTGCTAGAGATAAGGGCTACTTCACCGGGGAGCTGTTTTTT. The rearrangement uses TRBV20-1 and TRBJ2-2; D is undetermined. CDR1 and CDR2 from the germline V gene are DFQATT and SNEGSKA (reference sequence). Trimming took 0 bases from V and 4 from J, leaving 12 bases between them. There are 15 residues in the CDR3.

V usage is TRBV10-1 and J usage is TRBJ2-5; 10 bases line up with TRBD1. Per germline, CDR1 WNHNN and CDR2 SYGVQD (reference sequence). Trimming took 6 bases from V and 5 from J; bases not matched to a gene: 9. The CDR3 has 15 residues. The CDR3 region has the DNA TGCGCCAGCAGCCCGGGACAGGGGAGGTCGGAGACCCAGTACTTC. Translated, it gives CASSPGQGRSETQYF.

The genes are TRBV28 and TRBJ2-7, with a possible D match to TRBD1 (6 bases). Germline values: CDR1 MDHEN, CDR2 SYDVKM. V lost 2 bases, J lost 4 bases, and 12 bases lay in between. The CDR3 runs to 14 residues. The CDR3 DNA follows: TGTGCCAGCAGTTTAGGTCAGGGGCTATACGAGCAGTACGTC. Protein: CASSLGQGLYEQYV.

This chain links TRBV18 with TRBJ2-1; TRBD2 is a possible D gene (7 bases). Germline V gives CDR1 KGHSH, CDR2 LQKENI. This CDR3 is 17 amino acids long. V lost 6 bases and J lost 1, with 19 bases in between. Here the CDR3 DNA reads TGTGCCAGCTCCCTAGGGGGGGGCCAACAGTCCTACAATGAGCAGTTCTTC. It yields the protein CASSLGGGQQSYNEQFF.

This clonotype has just a few counts. The V call is TRBV19, the J call TRBJ1-5; the D gene is possibly TRBD1 (5 bases). This CDR3 has 13 residues. V lost 9 bases and J lost 4, with 13 bases in between. In germline, CDR1 is LNHDA, CDR2 SQIVND (reference sequence). The DNA for the CDR3 is TGTGCCAGCGGGGCCGGGGGGAATCAGCCCCAGCATTTT. Amino acids: CASGAGGNQPQHF. The variable domain in full, with the rest retrieved from reference TRBV19 and TRBJ1-5, is DGGITQSPKYLFRKEGQNVTLSCEQNLNHDAMYWYRQDPGQGLRLIYYSQIVNDFQKGDIAEGYSVSREKKESFPLTVTSAQKNPTAFYLCASGAGGNQPQHFGDGTRLSIL.

This clonotype turned up a few times. The chain couples TRBV10-2 to TRBJ1-1, with a tentative D call TRBD1 (5 bases). Germline CDR1 WSHSY, CDR2 SAAADI. This CDR3 comprises 15 residues. Trimming took off 3 bases at V and 0 bases at J, with 11 bases between the two ends. The CDR3 DNA reads TGCGCCAGCAGTGAATCGGGGGGAATGAACACTGAAGCTTTCTTT. It yields the protein CASSESGGMNTEAFF.